A single sample gave rise to the 29 T cell receptor beta chains below, sequenced in a study of T-cell memory formation after mild COVID-19. TCRdb ran MiXCR on the 5' RACE reads and lists one entry per CDR3 protein. The table shows a few hundred thousand distinct CDR3 sequences, with 15% to 20% occurring only once. Sequencing used PBMCs or a T cell subset sorted from them (not recorded which). The receptors were gathered from a man aged 18 to 30 who had mild COVID-19 (a few samples of this study predate the infection). Cell type and time point are not known.

This clonotype was picked up a small number of times. The CDR3 nucleotides read TGTGCCAGCAGCTGGACTAGCGGGGGGGCCCAAGAGACCCAGTACTTC. It codes for CASSWTSGGAQETQYF. This chain uses TRBV7-8 with TRBJ2-5, with 15 bases fitting TRBD2. CDR1 and CDR2 (germline): SGHVS, FQNEAQ. The CDR3 covers 16 residues. V dropped 4 bases and J dropped 1; count of bases not matched to a gene: 1.

The V call is TRBV6-5, the J call TRBJ1-2, with a tentative D call TRBD1 (6 bases). Germline values: CDR1 MNHEY, CDR2 SVGAGI. The CDR3 sequence is 16 residues long. The V end lost 6 bases, the J end lost 3 bases, and 20 bases lay between the germline ends. DNA of the CDR3: TGTGCCAGCAGCGACGGGCCATCAGGGGTACACTATGGCTACACCTTC. Protein: CASSDGPSGVHYGYTF.

This clonotype was counted between two and nine times. The rearrangement joins TRBV5-5 to TRBJ1-1, with 9 bases identical to TRBD1. CDR3 length: 13 residues. In germline, CDR1 is SGHKS, CDR2 YYEKEE (reference sequence). After removal of 4 bases from V and 6 bases from J, the junction contained 4 bases not matched to a gene. CDR3 region: CASSRGQGPEAFF. The CDR3 DNA follows: TGTGCCAGCAGCCGGGGACAGGGTCCTGAAGCTTTCTTT.

The chain joins TRBV12-3 or TRBV12-4 to TRBJ1-2; D might be TRBD1 (5 bases). The CDR3 runs to 15 residues. Trimming cost V 2 bases and J 2 bases, with 12 bases left between them. As DNA, the CDR3 is TGTGCCAGCAGTTTATTGGGGGTTCCCAACTATGGCTACACCTTC. Its translation is CASSLLGVPNYGYTF.

This clonotype appeared a few times. This chain connects TRBV24-1 to TRBJ2-2; D perhaps matches TRBD1 (6 bases). Germline CDR1 KGHDR, CDR2 SFDVKD. CDR3 length equals 14 residues. V lost 3 bases to trimming and J lost 6 bases, with 10 bases between them. The CDR3 spells CATSDATGPGELFF. The CDR3 DNA follows: TGTGCCACCAGTGATGCTACAGGGCCCGGGGAGCTGTTTTTT.

The rearrangement links TRBV7-2 to TRBJ2-3; TRBD1 is a possible D gene (6 bases). Germline values: CDR1 SGHTA, CDR2 FQGNSA. The V end lost 6 bases, the J end lost 3 bases, and 22 bases lay between the germline ends. This CDR3 comprises 17 residues. The CDR3 DNA follows: TGTGCCAGCAGAGCCCGGGTAGGGGGACCTCGAACAGATACGCAGTATTTT. Residues: CASRARVGGPRTDTQYF.

This clonotype showed up just a few times. V is TRBV7-9 and J is TRBJ2-1; a weak D match, TRBD2 (5 bases). From germline, CDR1 is SEHNR and CDR2 FQNEAQ (reference sequence). V lost 5 bases and J lost 10, with 12 bases in between. The CDR3 runs 12 residues. DNA of the CDR3: TGTGCCAGCAGCCGGCGGCCGGGGGAGCAGTTCTTC. Its translation is CASSRRPGEQFF.

This clonotype was observed a few times. The rearrangement joins TRBV7-3 to TRBJ2-3; D call uncertain. Germline V lookup: CDR1 SGHTA, CDR2 FQGTGA. This CDR3 region has 12 residues. V lost 1 base and J lost 6, with 5 bases in between. The CDR3 DNA is TGTGCCAGCAGCTTAAATGAGGATACGCAGTATTTT. This gives the protein CASSLNEDTQYF. The full variable domain, its missing parts supplied by reference TRBV7-3 and TRBJ2-3, is GAGVSQTPSNKVTEKGKYVELRCDPISGHTALYWYRQSLGQGPEFLIYFQGTGAADDSGLPNDRFFAVRPEGSVSTLKIQRTERGDSAVYLCASSLNEDTQYFGPGTRLTVL.

This clonotype was seen a few times. The genes are TRBV4-3 and TRBJ1-4, with D unclear. Germline values: CDR1 LGHNA, CDR2 YSLEER. The CDR3 extends over 15 amino acids. The ends were cut back, 3 bases at V and 7 bases at J, with 15 bases in the middle. CDR3 in DNA: TGCGCCAGCAGCCAGCGAGTGGGTGCGGGTGAAAAACTGTTTTTT. This gives the protein CASSQRVGAGEKLFF.

This clonotype was seen a few times. V gene TRBV28 combines with J gene TRBJ2-3; the D gene is possibly TRBD1 (6 bases). The length of the CDR3 is 14 residues. CDR1 and CDR2 (germline): MDHEN, SYDVKM. V lost 5 bases to trimming and J lost 1 base, with 10 bases between them. CDR3 nucleotide sequence: TGTGCCAGCAGTCCAGGGGTCGGCACAGATACGCAGTATTTT. Its translation: CASSPGVGTDTQYF.

This clonotype was counted a few times. V gene TRBV11-3 combines with J gene TRBJ1-1; a possible D gene is TRBD1 (5 bases). Trimming removed 4 bases at V and 5 bases at J, with 11 bases between. The CDR3 length is 13 residues. Germline-derived CDR1 and CDR2 are SGHNT and YENEEA. The CDR3 DNA follows: TGTGCCAGCAGCTCAGGGACGGGGACTGAAGCTTTCTTT. It encodes CASSSGTGTEAFF.

This chain uses TRBV10-3 with TRBJ2-1; 8 nucleotides match TRBD2. This CDR3 is built from 15 residues. The V gene's germline CDR1 is ENHRY and CDR2 SYGVKD. Trimming removed 3 bases from V and 4 bases from J; junction bases left unmatched: 5. The CDR3 DNA sequence: TGTGCCATCAGTGAAGGCGCGGGGGGTTACAATGAGCAGTTCTTC. Its translation: CAISEGAGGYNEQFF.

This clonotype was recorded a few times. The chain carries TRBV12-3 or TRBV12-4 and TRBJ2-2; no reliable D call. The V gene lost 2 bases and the J gene lost 0 bases, with 10 bases spanning the gap. The length of the CDR3 is 16 residues. The CDR3 sequence is CASSLLSTSNTGELFF. The CDR3 DNA reads as TGTGCCAGCAGTTTATTATCTACTTCGAACACCGGGGAGCTGTTTTTT.

This clonotype turned up a few times. The V gene is TRBV6-2 or TRBV6-3, the J gene TRBJ2-1, with 10 nucleotides matching TRBD2. V shed 6 bases, J shed 3 bases, and the junction held 14 bases outside the gene matches. Germline V gives CDR1 MNHEY, CDR2 SVGEGT. This CDR3 region has 18 residues. The CDR3 region is CASRRPLSGGAFYNEQFF. The CDR3 DNA follows: TGTGCCAGCAGACGCCCTTTGAGCGGGGGGGCGTTCTACAATGAGCAGTTCTTC.

This clonotype was detected ten times or more. The J gene is TRBJ2-3, the V gene TRBV9; TRBD1 agrees at 9 bases. V trimming: 3 bases; J trimming: 4 bases; junction bases outside the gene matches: 6. The CDR3 runs to 15 residues. The germline CDR1 and CDR2 sequences are SGDLS and YYNGEE. The CDR3 loop is CASSGDRAGADTQYF. The CDR3 coding sequence is TGTGCCAGCAGCGGGGACAGGGCGGGGGCAGATACGCAGTATTTT.

This clonotype has just a few counts. CDR3 coding DNA: TGCGCCAGCAGCTTGGCTACAGGGTCCACCGGGGAGCTGTTTTTT. Residues: CASSLATGSTGELFF. The chain joins TRBV5-1 to TRBJ2-2, with D possibly matching TRBD1 (6 bases). Germline V lookup: CDR1 SGHRS, CDR2 YFSETQ. The germline V and J ends were trimmed by 0 bases and 4 bases, with 10 bases remaining between them. CDR3 length: 15 residues.

There are a few counts of this clonotype. The V call is TRBV7-3, the J call TRBJ2-5, with TRBD2 identical over 7 bases. Germline V CDR1 and CDR2: SGHTA, FQGTGA. Trimming removed 2 bases from V and 1 base from J; junction bases left unmatched: 4. The CDR3 length is 15 residues. The CDR3 DNA reads TGTGCCAGCAGCTTATGGGGGGGTAGCCAAGAGACCCAGTACTTC. It codes for CASSLWGGSQETQYF.

This clonotype was observed at least ten times. The chain links TRBV5-5 to TRBJ2-7; D remains unclear. The CDR3 length is 11 residues. Between the trimmed V and J ends, which lost 7 bases and 6 bases, there was a span of 11 bases. Germline lookup yields CDR1 SGHKS and CDR2 YYEKEE (reference sequence). The CDR3 DNA is TGTGCCAGCCGAACCCCTTCCGAGCAGTACTTC. It encodes CASRTPSEQYF.

This clonotype has a handful of counts. The rearrangement links TRBV7-2 to TRBJ1-5; TRBD1 matches 8 bases. The CDR3 has 14 amino acids. Germline lookup yields CDR1 SGHTA and CDR2 FQGNSA. Unmatched junction bases numbered 7, after V lost 3 bases and J lost 9 bases. CDR3 bases: TGTGCCAGCAGCTTGCAGGACAGGGTGACGCCCCAGCATTTT. This translates into CASSLQDRVTPQHF.

The V and J genes are TRBV6-6 and TRBJ2-1, with D tentatively TRBD2 (6 bases). Germline V gives CDR1 MNHNY, CDR2 SVGAGI (reference sequence). This CDR3 is 15 amino acids long. V was trimmed by 0 bases and J by 2 bases, leaving 8 bases between them. CDR3 sequence (DNA): TGTGCCAGCAGTTACTCGGACTATGCCTACAATGAGCAGTTCTTC. This gives the protein CASSYSDYAYNEQFF.

The chain joins TRBV7-2 to TRBJ1-6; 7 bases match TRBD1. The V and J ends lost 4 bases and 8 bases, in that order; junction bases with no gene match: 2. This CDR3 is built from 13 residues. Germline values: CDR1 SGHTA, CDR2 FQGNSA. The CDR3: CASSWDSHSPLHF. For the CDR3, the DNA is TGTGCCAGCAGCTGGGACAGCCATTCACCCCTCCACTTT. Together with reference TRBV7-2 and TRBJ1-6, the CDR3 gives the full variable domain: GAGVSQSPSNKVTEKGKDVELRCDPISGHTALYWYRQSLGQGLEFLIYFQGNSAPDKSGLPSDRFSAERTGGSVSTLTIQRTQQEDSAVYLCASSWDSHSPLHFGNGTRLTVT.

This clonotype was recorded a few times. The DNA of the CDR3 is TGCAGCGTTGAGAACAGGGCCTCTGGGGCCAACGTCCTGACTTTC. Its translation is CSVENRASGANVLTF. The chain carries TRBV29-1 and TRBJ2-6, with a weak D call TRBD1 (6 bases). This CDR3 has 15 amino acids. Germline lookup yields CDR1 SQVTM and CDR2 ANQGSEA. V shed 3 bases and J shed 0 bases, with 9 bases lying between them.

This clonotype has a handful of counts. The J gene is TRBJ1-1, the V gene TRBV6-5, with D perhaps TRBD1 (6 bases). The CDR3 has 17 amino acids. Germline CDR1 and CDR2: MNHEY and SVGAGI. Trimming stripped 0 bases from V and 3 bases from J, with 17 bases between. The CDR3 DNA sequence: TGTGCCAGCAGTTACTCTCGTCCGGCAGGGGCGGACACTGAAGCTTTCTTT. Amino acid sequence: CASSYSRPAGADTEAFF.

The rearrangement links TRBV6-1 to TRBJ1-5; the D gene is possibly TRBD1 (5 bases). V was trimmed by 0 bases and J by 3 bases, leaving 6 bases between them. The germline CDR1 and CDR2 sequences are MNHNS and SASEGT. The CDR3 length is 14 residues. The CDR3 bases are TGTGCCAGCAGTGAAGCCAGGGCCAATCAGCCCCAGCATTTT. The encoded protein is CASSEARANQPQHF.

This clonotype came up a few times. The chain has TRBV5-6 and TRBJ2-7; the D gene could be TRBD1 or TRBD2 (5 bases each). The CDR3 runs to 14 residues. From germline, CDR1 is SGHDT and CDR2 YYEEEE. Trimming stripped 4 bases from V and 3 bases from J, with 14 bases between. The CDR3 bases are TGTGCCAGCAGCCCAGGGACGGAGCGCTACGAGCAGTACTTC. It encodes CASSPGTERYEQYF.

This clonotype was seen only a few times. The chain is built from TRBV4-1 and TRBJ1-5, with a possible D match to TRBD1 (6 bases). The CDR3 contains 15 residues. The V end was cut by 3 bases, the J end by 0 bases, with 9 bases between. Germline loops: CDR1 MGHRA, CDR2 YSYEKL. Here the CDR3 reads CASSHRQVSNQPQHF. Written as DNA, the CDR3 is TGCGCCAGCAGCCATAGACAGGTTAGCAATCAGCCCCAGCATTTT.

This clonotype was seen a few times. V is TRBV5-1 and J is TRBJ1-2, with 9 nucleotides matching TRBD1. The length of the CDR3 is 15 residues. The V segment lost 4 bases and the J segment 4 bases; nucleotides outside the gene matches: 8. Germline CDR1 reads SGHRS; CDR2 reads YFSETQ. Here the CDR3 DNA reads TGCGCCAGCAGCCCAGGGACAGGGTTGGGCTATGGCTACACCTTC. Its translation: CASSPGTGLGYGYTF.

The rearrangement uses TRBV30 and TRBJ2-7; D not certain. V lost 2 bases to trimming and J lost 2 bases, with 10 bases between them. Germline V lookup: CDR1 GTSNPN, CDR2 SVGIG (reference sequence). The CDR3 loop spans 13 amino acids. The CDR3 reads CAWSRGVTYEQYF. The CDR3 DNA reads TGTGCCTGGAGTCGTGGGGTCACCTACGAGCAGTACTTC.

This clonotype turned up a few times. The chain combines TRBV12-3 or TRBV12-4 with TRBJ1-5; 7 bases align to TRBD1. The length of the CDR3 is 13 residues. The V gene end was trimmed by 6 bases and the J gene end by 7 bases; junction bases not matched to a gene: 6. DNA of the CDR3: TGTGCCAGCAGCCCTACAGGGGTACAGCCCCAGCATTTT. Protein sequence: CASSPTGVQPQHF.